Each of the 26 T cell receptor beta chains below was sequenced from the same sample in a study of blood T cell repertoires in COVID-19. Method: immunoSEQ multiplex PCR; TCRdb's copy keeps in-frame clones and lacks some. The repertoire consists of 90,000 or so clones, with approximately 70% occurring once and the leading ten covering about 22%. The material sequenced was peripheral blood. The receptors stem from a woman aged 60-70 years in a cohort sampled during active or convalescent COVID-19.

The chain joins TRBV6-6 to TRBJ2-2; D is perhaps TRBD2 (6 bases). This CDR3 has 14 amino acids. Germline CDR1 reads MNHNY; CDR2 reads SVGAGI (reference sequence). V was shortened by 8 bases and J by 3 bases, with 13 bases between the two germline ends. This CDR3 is CASGVGGHTGELFF. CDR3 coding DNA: TGTGCCAGCGGGGTCGGGGGTCACACCGGGGAGCTGTTTTTT.

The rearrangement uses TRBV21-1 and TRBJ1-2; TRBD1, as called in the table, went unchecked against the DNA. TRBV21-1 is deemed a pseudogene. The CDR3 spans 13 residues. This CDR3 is CASGGDRGAGYTF. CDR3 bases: TGTGCCAGCGGGGGGGACAGGGGAGCTGGCTACACCTTC.

CDR3 amino acids: CASPPGGHNNEQFF. The CDR3 bases are TGCGCCAGTCCCCCAGGGGGCCATAACAATGAGCAGTTCTTC. This chain uses TRBV10-1 with TRBJ2-1, with 8 bases fitting TRBD1. J gave up 5 bases and V 9 bases, and 9 bases lay outside the gene matches. This CDR3 is built from 14 residues. CDR1 is WNHNN, CDR2 SYGVQD, per germline (reference sequence).

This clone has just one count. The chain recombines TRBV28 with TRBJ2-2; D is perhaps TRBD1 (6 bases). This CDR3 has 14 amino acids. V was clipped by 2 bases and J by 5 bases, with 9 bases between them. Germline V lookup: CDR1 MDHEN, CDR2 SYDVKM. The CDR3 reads CASSLPRGTGELFF. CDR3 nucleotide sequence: TGTGCCAGCAGTTTACCCAGGGGTACCGGGGAGCTGTTTTTT.

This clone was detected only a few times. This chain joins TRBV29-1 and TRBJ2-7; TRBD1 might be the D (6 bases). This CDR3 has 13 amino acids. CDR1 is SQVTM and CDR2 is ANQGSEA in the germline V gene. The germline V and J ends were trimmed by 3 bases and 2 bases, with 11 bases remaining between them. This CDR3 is CSVEKTGTYEQYF. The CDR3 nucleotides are TGCAGCGTTGAGAAGACAGGTACCTACGAGCAGTACTTC.

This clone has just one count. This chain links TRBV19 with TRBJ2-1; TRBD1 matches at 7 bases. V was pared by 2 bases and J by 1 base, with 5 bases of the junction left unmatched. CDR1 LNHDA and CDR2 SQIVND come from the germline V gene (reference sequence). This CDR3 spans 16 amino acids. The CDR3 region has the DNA TGTGCCAGTAGTATATATGTGGGACAGTCCTACAATGAGCAGTTCTTC. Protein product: CASSIYVGQSYNEQFF.

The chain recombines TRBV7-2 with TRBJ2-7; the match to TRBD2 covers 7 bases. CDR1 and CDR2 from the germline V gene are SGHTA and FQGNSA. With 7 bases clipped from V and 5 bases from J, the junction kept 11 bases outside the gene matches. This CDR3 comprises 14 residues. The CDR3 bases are TGTGCCAGCATGAGCCAGCGGGGAAATCACGAGCAGTACTTC. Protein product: CASMSQRGNHEQYF.

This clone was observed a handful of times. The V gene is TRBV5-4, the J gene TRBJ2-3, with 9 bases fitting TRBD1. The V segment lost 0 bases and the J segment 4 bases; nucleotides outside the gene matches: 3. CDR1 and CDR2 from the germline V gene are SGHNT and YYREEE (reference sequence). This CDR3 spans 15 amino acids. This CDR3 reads CASSLEGQGSDTQYF. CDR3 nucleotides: TGTGCCAGCAGCTTGGAGGGACAGGGTTCAGATACGCAGTATTTT.

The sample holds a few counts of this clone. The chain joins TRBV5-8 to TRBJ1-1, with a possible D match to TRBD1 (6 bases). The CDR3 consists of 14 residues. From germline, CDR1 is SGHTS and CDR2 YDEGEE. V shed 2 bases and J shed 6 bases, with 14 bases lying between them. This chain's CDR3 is CASSFQGLTAEAFF. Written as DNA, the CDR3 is TGTGCCAGCAGCTTCCAGGGGCTGACGGCTGAAGCTTTCTTT.

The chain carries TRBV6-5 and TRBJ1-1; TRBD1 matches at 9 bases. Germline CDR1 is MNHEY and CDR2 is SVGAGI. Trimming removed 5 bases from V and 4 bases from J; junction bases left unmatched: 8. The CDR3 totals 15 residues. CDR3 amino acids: CASSTLGQGTTEAFF. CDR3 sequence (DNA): TGTGCCAGCAGTACCTTGGGACAGGGCACCACTGAAGCTTTCTTT.

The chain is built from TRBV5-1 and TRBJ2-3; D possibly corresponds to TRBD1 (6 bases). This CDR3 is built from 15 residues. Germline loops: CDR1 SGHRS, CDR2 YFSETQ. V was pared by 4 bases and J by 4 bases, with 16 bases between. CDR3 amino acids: CASSPFMDRPDTQYF. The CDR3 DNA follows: TGCGCCAGCAGCCCCTTCATGGACAGACCAGATACGCAGTATTTT.

CDR3 in amino acids: CASIRQGGGYTF. CDR3 nucleotides: TGCGCCAGCATCCGACAGGGTGGTGGCTACACCTTC. This rearrangement joins TRBV10-1 to TRBJ1-2; 7 bases fit TRBD1. Germline V gives CDR1 WNHNN, CDR2 SYGVQD (reference sequence). The CDR3 is 12 residues long. Trimming removed 7 bases from V and 7 bases from J; junction bases left unmatched: 6.

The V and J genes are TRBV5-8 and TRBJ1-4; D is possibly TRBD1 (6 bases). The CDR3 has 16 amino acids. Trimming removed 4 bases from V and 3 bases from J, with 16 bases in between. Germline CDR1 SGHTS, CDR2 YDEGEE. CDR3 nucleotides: TGTGCCAGCAGCCGAGGACAGTTTCGGTCTAATGAAAAACTGTTTTTT. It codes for CASSRGQFRSNEKLFF.

The CDR3 protein is CASRPGGPYEQYF. DNA of the CDR3: TGTGCCAGCCGCCCCGGGGGACCCTACGAGCAGTACTTC. V and J are TRBV27 and TRBJ2-7, with D perhaps TRBD2 (6 bases). The CDR3 loop spans 13 amino acids. Trimming took 8 bases from V and 2 from J, leaving 13 bases between them. CDR1 and CDR2 (germline): MNHEY, SMNVEV (reference sequence).

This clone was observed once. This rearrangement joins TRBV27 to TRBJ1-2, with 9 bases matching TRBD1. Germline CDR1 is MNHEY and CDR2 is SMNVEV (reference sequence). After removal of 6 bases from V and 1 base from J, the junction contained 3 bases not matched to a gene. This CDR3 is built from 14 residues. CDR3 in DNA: TGTGCCAGCAGCCGGGACAGGGATAACTATGGCTACACCTTC. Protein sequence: CASSRDRDNYGYTF.

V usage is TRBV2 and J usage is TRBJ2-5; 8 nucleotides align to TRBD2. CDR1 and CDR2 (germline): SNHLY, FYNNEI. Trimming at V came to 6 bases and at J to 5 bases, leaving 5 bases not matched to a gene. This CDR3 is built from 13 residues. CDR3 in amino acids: CASRQTGGETQYF. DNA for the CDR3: TGTGCCAGCAGGCAGACGGGAGGGGAGACCCAGTACTTC.

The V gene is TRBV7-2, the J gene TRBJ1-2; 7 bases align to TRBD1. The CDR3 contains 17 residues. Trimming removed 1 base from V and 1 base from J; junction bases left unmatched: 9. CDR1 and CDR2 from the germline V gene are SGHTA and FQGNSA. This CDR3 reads CASSLGPGGTDNYGYTF. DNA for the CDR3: TGTGCCAGCAGCTTAGGTCCGGGGGGGACAGATAACTATGGCTACACCTTC.

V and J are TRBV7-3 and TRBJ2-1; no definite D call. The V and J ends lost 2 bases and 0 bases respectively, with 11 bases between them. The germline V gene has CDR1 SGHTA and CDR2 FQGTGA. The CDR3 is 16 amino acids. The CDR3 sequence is CASSLWASLSYNEQFF. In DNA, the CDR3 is TGTGCCAGCAGCTTATGGGCTTCTCTCTCCTACAATGAGCAGTTCTTC. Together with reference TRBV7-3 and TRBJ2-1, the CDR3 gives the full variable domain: GAGVSQTPSNKVTEKGKYVELRCDPISGHTALYWYRQSLGQGPEFLIYFQGTGAADDSGLPNDRFFAVRPEGSVSTLKIQRTERGDSAVYLCASSLWASLSYNEQFFGPGTRLTVL.

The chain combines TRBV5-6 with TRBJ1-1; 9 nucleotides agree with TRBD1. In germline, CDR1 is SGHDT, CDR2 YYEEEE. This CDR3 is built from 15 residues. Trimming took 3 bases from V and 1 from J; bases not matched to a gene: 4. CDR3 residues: CASSSTGGWNTEAFF. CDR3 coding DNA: TGTGCCAGCAGCTCAACAGGGGGCTGGAACACTGAAGCTTTCTTT.

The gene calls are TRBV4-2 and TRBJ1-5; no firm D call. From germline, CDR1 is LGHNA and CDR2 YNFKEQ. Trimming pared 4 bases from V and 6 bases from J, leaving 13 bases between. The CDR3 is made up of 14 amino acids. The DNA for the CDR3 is TGTGCCAGCAGCCCAAGCGTCCAATTTCAGCCCCAGCATTTT. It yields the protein CASSPSVQFQPQHF.

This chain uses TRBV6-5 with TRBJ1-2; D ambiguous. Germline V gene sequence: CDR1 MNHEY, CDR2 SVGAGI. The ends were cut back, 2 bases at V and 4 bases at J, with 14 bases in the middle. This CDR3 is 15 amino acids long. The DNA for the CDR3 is TGTGCCAGCAGTTACGACAACGGAGGATCCTATGGCTACACCTTC. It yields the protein CASSYDNGGSYGYTF.

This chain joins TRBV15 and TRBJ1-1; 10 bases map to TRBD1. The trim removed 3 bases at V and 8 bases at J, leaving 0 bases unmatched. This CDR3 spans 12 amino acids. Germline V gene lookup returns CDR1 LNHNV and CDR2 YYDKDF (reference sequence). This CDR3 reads CATSRTGGEAFF. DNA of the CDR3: TGTGCCACCAGCAGGACAGGGGGCGAAGCTTTCTTT.

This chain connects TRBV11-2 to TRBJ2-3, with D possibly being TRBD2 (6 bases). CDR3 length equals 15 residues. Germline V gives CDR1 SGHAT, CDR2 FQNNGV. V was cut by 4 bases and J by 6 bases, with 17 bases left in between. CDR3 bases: TGTGCCAGCAGCTCGAATCCTAGCGTTTATGATACGCAGTATTTT. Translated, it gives CASSSNPSVYDTQYF.

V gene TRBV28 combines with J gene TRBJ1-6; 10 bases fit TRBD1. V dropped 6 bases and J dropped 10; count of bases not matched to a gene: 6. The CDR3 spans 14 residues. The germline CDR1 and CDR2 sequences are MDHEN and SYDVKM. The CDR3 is CASRVTGGLSPLHF. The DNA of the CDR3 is TGTGCCAGCAGGGTGACAGGGGGCCTGTCACCCCTCCACTTT.

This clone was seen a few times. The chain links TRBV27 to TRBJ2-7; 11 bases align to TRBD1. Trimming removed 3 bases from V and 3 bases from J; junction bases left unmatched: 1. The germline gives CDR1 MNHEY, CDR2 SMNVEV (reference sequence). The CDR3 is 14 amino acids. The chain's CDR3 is CASSFGTGGYEQYF. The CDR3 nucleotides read TGTGCCAGCAGTTTCGGGACAGGGGGCTACGAGCAGTACTTC.

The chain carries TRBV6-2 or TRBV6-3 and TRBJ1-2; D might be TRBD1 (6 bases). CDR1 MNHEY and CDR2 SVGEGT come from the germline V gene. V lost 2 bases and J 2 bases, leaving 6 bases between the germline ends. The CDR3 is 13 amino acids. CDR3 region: CASSYGQNYGYTF. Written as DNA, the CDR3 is TGTGCCAGCAGTTACGGACAGAACTATGGCTACACCTTC.